Below are 8 T cell receptor beta chains sequenced from a single sample in a study of T cells in Graves' hyperthyroidism and ophthalmopathy. The CDR3 regions of TCR beta were amplified from RNA transcripts. The study used the HTBI primer set for a first-round RT-PCR of the TCR CDR3. TCRdb ran MiXCR on the multiplex PCR reads and lists one entry per CDR3 protein. The repertoire holds hundreds of thousands of distinct CDR3 sequences, with less than 15% as singletons. Sequenced material: blood. The receptors here all came from a young woman with Graves' hyperthyroidism.

This clonotype was seen only a few times. The CDR3 region is CASINPDSFGYGYTF. As DNA, the CDR3 is TGTGCCAGCATAAATCCGGACAGTTTCGGCTATGGCTACACCTTC. The chain uses TRBV6-1 and TRBJ1-2; TRBD1 is a possible D gene (6 bases). Germline lookup yields CDR1 MNHNS and CDR2 SASEGT. Trimming shortened V by 7 bases and J by 4 bases, and 19 bases separated the two germline ends. This CDR3 is 15 amino acids long.

In regard to this clonotype: A clone one base away is much larger, so this may be a read error. The chain has TRBV2 and TRBJ1-1; TRBD1 agrees at 7 bases. Germline V gene data show CDR1 as SNHLY and CDR2 as FYNNEI. Trimming took 11 bases from V and 1 from J; bases not matched to a gene: 16. The CDR3 runs 16 residues. The CDR3 sequence: CAGILTGLKENTEAFF. Written as DNA, the CDR3 is TGTGCCGGCATACTGACAGGGTTGAAGGAGAACACTGAAGCTTTCTTT. Drawing the rest from reference TRBV2 and TRBJ1-1, the complete variable domain is EPEVTQTPSHQVTQMGQEVILRCVPISNHLYFYWYRQILGQKVEFLVSFYNNEISEKSEIFDDQFSVERPDGSNFTLKIRSTKLEDSAMYFCAGILTGLKENTEAFFGQGTRLTVV.

This clonotype was counted ten times or more. The chain has TRBV6-2 or TRBV6-3 and TRBJ2-1, with 12 bases lining up with TRBD2. V gave up 3 bases and J gave up 0 bases; unmatched junction bases: 9. Germline V gene data show CDR1 as MNHEY and CDR2 as SVGEGT. There are 19 residues in the CDR3. The CDR3 is CASSYAGLAGLSSYNEQFF. For the CDR3, the DNA is TGTGCCAGCAGTTATGCAGGACTAGCGGGACTCAGCTCCTACAATGAGCAGTTCTTC.

This clonotype was counted between two and nine times. V is TRBV24-1 and J is TRBJ2-4; D might be TRBD2 (5 bases). CDR1 KGHDR and CDR2 SFDVKD come from the germline V gene. Trimming stripped 5 bases from V and 4 bases from J, with 14 bases between. The CDR3 has 15 amino acids. The CDR3, as DNA: TGTGCCACCAGTGGCGGGCGCCACCATAAAAACATTCAGTACTTC. Amino acids: CATSGGRHHKNIQYF.

This clonotype appeared many times. This chain joins TRBV5-1 and TRBJ1-1; maybe TRBD1 (5 bases). Looked up from germline, CDR1 is SGHRS and CDR2 is YFSETQ. CDR3 length equals 21 residues. The V end lost 0 bases, the J end lost 0 bases, and 27 bases lay between the germline ends. The CDR3 here is CASSLASISWSQGGMNTEAFF. CDR3 in DNA: TGCGCCAGCAGCTTGGCCTCTATTTCTTGGAGCCAGGGTGGGATGAACACTGAAGCTTTCTTT.

The chain has TRBV7-6 and TRBJ2-2, with D unresolved. This CDR3 spans 15 amino acids. Per the germline V gene, CDR1 is SGHVS and CDR2 is FNYEAQ. V was clipped by 5 bases and J by 0 bases, with 10 bases between them. The CDR3 protein is CASSLSRANTGELFF. The CDR3 nucleotides read TGTGCCAGCAGCCTCTCCCGCGCGAACACCGGGGAGCTGTTTTTT.

In this sample, this clonotype turned up a few times. The chain links TRBV20-1 to TRBJ1-4; D remains unclear. The V end was cut by 5 bases, the J end by 1 base, with 17 bases between. The CDR3 totals 16 residues. Germline V CDR1 and CDR2: DFQATT, SNEGSKA (reference sequence). This CDR3 reads CSARPSGRLTNEKLFF. The CDR3 nucleotides read TGCAGTGCTCGCCCCTCAGGCAGGCTAACTAATGAAAAACTGTTTTTT.

Concerning this clonotype: A read error may explain this, as a much larger clone is one base away. The rearrangement joins TRBV6-2 or TRBV6-3 to TRBJ2-1; D is uncertain. The CDR3 spans 14 residues. Germline CDR1 MNHEY, CDR2 SVGEGT. V lost 6 bases and J 2 bases, leaving 11 bases between the germline ends. Here the CDR3 DNA reads TGTGCCAGCAGGTTACAGCATGCCTACAATGAGCAGTTCTTC. Translating gives CASRLQHAYNEQFF.